This TCR beta chain derives from a study of cytomegalovirus exposure and HLA in healthy donors. The PCR employed 60 Vbeta primers together with 13 Jbeta primers. Some clones are missing from TCRdb's copy, which holds only in-frame ones; the method was immunoSEQ multiplex PCR. The sample consists of roughly 52,000 clones, roughly 53% of them appearing once. Germline CDR1 and CDR2: SGHVS and FQNEAQ. The CDR3 contains 19 residues. As regards this clone: What it recognizes is unknown. Sequence at one end of the junction differs from germline and may be a read error.

General study points: The number of N-insertions in an Asian-associated ancestry cluster was reportedly below the 666-donor mean in a later analysis.

The chain uses TRBV7-8 and TRBJ1-4, with 10 nucleotides matching TRBD1. The sequence was obtained from a human donor in good health. Input material: PBMCs. The CDR3 sequence is CASSLAPPTGGAGYEKLFF. The CDR3, as DNA: TGTGCCAGCAGCCTAGCCCCCCCGACAGGGGGCGCTGGGTATGAAAAACTGTTTTTT.